Each of the 4 T cell receptor beta chains below was sequenced from the same sample in a study of identical twins (dated by TCRdb to between 2015 and 2016). The library relied on 5' RACE. This sample was sequenced with an Illumina HiSeq 2000. The public reads were quality trimmed at Q25 with fastp and then assembled into clones with MiXCR by TCRdb, keeping productive beta chains. All rows with the same CDR3 protein become a single entry with the most common DNA and genes. Across this sample there are 500,000 to 600,000 distinct CDR3 sequences, with roughly a fifth seen only once. About 0.99% of the sample lies in the top ten. This same sample was also part of a study on T cells expressing NK-cell markers.

Sequencing input: CD4+ T cells sorted from blood. Receptors originate from a woman under 30 in good health.

This clonotype was counted a few times. The chain couples TRBV27 to TRBJ1-1; maybe TRBD1 (6 bases). The V end lost 2 bases, the J end lost 2 bases, and 15 bases lay between the germline ends. This CDR3 has 16 residues. Per germline, CDR1 MNHEY and CDR2 SMNVEV (reference sequence). CDR3 nucleotides: TGTGCCAGCAGTTTAGGGGGGACGGGACACAACACTGAAGCTTTCTTT. This gives the protein CASSLGGTGHNTEAFF.

The J gene is TRBJ2-7, the V gene TRBV6-2 or TRBV6-3; unclear D gene. The CDR3 is 12 amino acids. Germline V gives CDR1 MNHEY, CDR2 SVGEGT. V was shortened by 5 bases and J by 7 bases, with 12 bases between the two germline ends. The CDR3 coding sequence is TGTGCCAGCAGTCAGGACGCGATGGAGCAGTACTTC. Its protein is CASSQDAMEQYF.

There are many counts of this clonotype. This rearrangement joins TRBV5-1 to TRBJ2-2, with D perhaps being TRBD1 or TRBD2 (5 bases each). CDR1 SGHRS and CDR2 YFSETQ come from the germline V gene. The CDR3 length is 15 residues. With 7 bases removed from V and 5 bases from J, the gap between germline ends came to 18 bases. The CDR3 DNA is TGCGCCAGCCGACCCGGGGACGGTAGGACCGGGGAGCTGTTTTTT. This translates into CASRPGDGRTGELFF.

This chain links TRBV15 with TRBJ2-7, with 7 bases fitting TRBD1. CDR3 size: 15 residues. J was trimmed by 2 bases and V by 0 bases; bases with no gene match: 4. In germline, CDR1 is LNHNV, CDR2 YYDKDF (reference sequence). The CDR3 here is CATSRDPGQTYEQYF. The CDR3 nucleotides read TGTGCCACCAGCAGAGATCCGGGACAGACCTACGAGCAGTACTTC.